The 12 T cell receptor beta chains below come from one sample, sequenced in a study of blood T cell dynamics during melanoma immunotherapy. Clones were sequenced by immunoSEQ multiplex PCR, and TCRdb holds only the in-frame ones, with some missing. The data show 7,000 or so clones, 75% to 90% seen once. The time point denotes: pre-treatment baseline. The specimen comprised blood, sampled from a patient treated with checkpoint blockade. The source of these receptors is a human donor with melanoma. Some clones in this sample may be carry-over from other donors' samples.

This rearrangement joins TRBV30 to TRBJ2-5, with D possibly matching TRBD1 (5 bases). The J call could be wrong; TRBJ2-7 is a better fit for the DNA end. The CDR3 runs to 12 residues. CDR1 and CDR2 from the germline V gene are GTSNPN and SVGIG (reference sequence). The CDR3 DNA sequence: TGTGCCTGGAAGACAGACTCCTACGAGCAGTACTTC. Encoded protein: CAWKTDSYEQYF.

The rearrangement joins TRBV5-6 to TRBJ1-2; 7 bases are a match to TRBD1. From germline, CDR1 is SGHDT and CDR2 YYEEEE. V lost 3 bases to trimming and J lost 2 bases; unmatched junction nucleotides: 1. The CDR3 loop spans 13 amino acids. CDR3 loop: CASSSGQNYGYTF. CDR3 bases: TGTGCCAGCAGCTCGGGACAGAACTATGGCTACACCTTC.

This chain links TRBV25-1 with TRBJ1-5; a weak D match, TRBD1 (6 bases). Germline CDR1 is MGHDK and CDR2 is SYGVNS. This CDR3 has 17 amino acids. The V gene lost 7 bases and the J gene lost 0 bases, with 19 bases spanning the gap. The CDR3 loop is CASNWGHPIYSNQPQHF. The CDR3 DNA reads TGTGCCAGCAACTGGGGACACCCGATATATAGCAATCAGCCCCAGCATTTT.

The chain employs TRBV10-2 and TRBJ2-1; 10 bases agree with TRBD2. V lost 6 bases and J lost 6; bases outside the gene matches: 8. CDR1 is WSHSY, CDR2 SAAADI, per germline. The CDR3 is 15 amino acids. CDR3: CASSPTSGTFNEQFF. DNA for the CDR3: TGCGCCAGCAGCCCTACTAGCGGGACGTTCAATGAGCAGTTCTTC.

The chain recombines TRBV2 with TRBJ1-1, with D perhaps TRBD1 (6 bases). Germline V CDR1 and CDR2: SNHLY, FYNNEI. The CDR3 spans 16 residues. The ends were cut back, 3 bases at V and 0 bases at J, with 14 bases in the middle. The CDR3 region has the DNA TGTGCCAGCAGTGATGGCAGGGGAGGGTTGAACACTGAAGCTTTCTTT. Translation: CASSDGRGGLNTEAFF.

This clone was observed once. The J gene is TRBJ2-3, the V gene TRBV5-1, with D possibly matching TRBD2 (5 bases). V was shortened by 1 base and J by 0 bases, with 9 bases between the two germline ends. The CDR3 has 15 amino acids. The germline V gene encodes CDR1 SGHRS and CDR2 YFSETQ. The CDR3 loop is CASSLRETSTDTQYF. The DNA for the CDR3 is TGCGCCAGCAGCTTGCGGGAAACTAGCACAGATACGCAGTATTTT.

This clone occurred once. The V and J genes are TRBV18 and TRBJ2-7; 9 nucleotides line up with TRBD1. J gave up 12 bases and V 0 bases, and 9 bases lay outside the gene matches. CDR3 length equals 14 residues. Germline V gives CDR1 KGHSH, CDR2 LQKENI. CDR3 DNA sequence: TGTGCCAGCTCACCACCGGGACAGGGACACCTGAGGTACTTC. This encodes CASSPPGQGHLRYF.

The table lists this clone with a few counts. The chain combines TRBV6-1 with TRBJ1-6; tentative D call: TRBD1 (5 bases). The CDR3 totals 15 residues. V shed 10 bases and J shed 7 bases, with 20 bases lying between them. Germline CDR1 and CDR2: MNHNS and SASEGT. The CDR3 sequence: CATTRDGRQNSPLHF. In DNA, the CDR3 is TGTGCCACCACAAGGGACGGGCGGCAAAATTCACCCCTCCACTTT.

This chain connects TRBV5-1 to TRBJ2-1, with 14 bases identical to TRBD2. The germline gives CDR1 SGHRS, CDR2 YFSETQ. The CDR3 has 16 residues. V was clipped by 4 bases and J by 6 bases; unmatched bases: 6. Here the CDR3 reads CASSPPGLAGANEQFF. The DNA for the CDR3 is TGCGCCAGCAGCCCCCCGGGACTAGCGGGGGCCAATGAGCAGTTCTTC.

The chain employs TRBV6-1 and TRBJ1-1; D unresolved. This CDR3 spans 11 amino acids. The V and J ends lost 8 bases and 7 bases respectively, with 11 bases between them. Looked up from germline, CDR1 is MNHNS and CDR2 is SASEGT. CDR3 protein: CASSLEIEAFF. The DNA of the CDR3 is TGTGCCAGCTCCCTTGAAATTGAAGCTTTCTTT.

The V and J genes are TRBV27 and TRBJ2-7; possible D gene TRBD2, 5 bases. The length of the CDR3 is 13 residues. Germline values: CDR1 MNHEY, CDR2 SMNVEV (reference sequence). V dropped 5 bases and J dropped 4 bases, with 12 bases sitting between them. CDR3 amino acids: CASSQFRGYEQYF. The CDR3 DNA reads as TGTGCCAGCAGTCAGTTCCGGGGTTACGAGCAGTACTTC.

The CDR3 nucleotides read TGTGCCAGCACCCTGGGGGCGGGGGGACGCCAAGAGACCCAGTACTTC. Its protein product is CASTLGAGGRQETQYF. The J gene is TRBJ2-5, the V gene TRBV28; 8 bases are shared with TRBD2. Per the germline V gene, CDR1 is MDHEN and CDR2 is SYDVKM. V was pared by 7 bases and J by 1 base, with 11 bases of the junction left unmatched. The CDR3 extends over 16 amino acids.